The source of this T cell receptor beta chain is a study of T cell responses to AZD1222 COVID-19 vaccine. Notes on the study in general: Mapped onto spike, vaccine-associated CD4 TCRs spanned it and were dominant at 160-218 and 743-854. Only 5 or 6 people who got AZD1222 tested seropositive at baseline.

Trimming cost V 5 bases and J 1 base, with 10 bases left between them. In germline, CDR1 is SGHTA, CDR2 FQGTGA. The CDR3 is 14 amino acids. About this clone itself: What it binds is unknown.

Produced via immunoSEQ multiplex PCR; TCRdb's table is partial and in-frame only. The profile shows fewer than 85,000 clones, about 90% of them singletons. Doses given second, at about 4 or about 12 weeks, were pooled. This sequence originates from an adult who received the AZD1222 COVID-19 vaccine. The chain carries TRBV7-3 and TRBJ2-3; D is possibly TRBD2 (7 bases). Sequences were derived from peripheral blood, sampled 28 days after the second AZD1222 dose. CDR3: CASSRGGGTDTQYF. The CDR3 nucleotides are TGTGCCAGCAGCCGAGGGGGGGGCACAGATACGCAGTATTTT.